The clone carrying this T cell receptor beta chain was seen ten or more times. This entry is derived from a study of T cells in Graves' hyperthyroidism and ophthalmopathy. The CDR3 regions of TCR beta were amplified from RNA transcripts. The HTBI primer set was used in a first-round RT-PCR of the TCR CDR3. Each CDR3 protein is one row after TCRdb ran MiXCR on the multiplex PCR reads. The sample holds around 800,000 distinct CDR3 sequences; 38% are singletons and the top ten take around 9.3%. V lost 1 base and J lost 2, with 8 bases in between. This CDR3 has 14 residues. Germline CDR1 reads MGHDK; CDR2 reads SYGVNS.

The receptor comes from a man aged 18 to 30 with Graves' hyperthyroidism. What was sequenced was blood. The chain couples TRBV25-1 to TRBJ1-1, with D maybe TRBD1 (5 bases). CDR3 coding DNA: TGTGCCAGCAGTGAATCAGGGATCAACACTGAAGCTTTCTTT. This encodes CASSESGINTEAFF.